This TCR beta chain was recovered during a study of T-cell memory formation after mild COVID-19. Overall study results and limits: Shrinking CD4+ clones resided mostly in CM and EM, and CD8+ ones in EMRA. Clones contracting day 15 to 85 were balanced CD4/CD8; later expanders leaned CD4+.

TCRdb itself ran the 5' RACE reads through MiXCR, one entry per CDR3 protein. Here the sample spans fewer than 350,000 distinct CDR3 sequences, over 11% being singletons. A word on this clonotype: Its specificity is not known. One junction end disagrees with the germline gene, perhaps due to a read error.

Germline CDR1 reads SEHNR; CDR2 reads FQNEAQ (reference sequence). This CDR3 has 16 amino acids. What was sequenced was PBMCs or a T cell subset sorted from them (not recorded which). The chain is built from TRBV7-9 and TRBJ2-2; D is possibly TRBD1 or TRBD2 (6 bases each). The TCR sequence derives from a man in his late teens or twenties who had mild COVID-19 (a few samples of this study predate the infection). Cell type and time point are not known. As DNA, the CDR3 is TGTGCCAGCAGCTTCCCCCGAGACAGGAGGGTCGGGGAGCTGTATTTT. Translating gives CASSFPRDRRVGELYF. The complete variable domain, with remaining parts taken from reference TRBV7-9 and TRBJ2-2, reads DTGVSQNPRHKITKRGQNVTFRCDPISEHNRLYWYRQTLGQGPEFLTYFQNEAQLEKSRLLSDRFSAERPKGSFSTLEIQRTEQGDSAMYLCASSFPRDRRVGELYFGEGSRLTVL.